The clone carrying this T cell receptor beta chain was seen at least ten times. Antigen unknown. This record belongs to a study of T-cell reconstitution after alpha-beta-depleted transplantation in children. Regarding the study as a whole: There were some patients whose high TCRbeta diversity at day 60 came from surviving recipient T cells and thymic progenitors. Expanded graft clones, several hundred of them, were reportedly the source of alpha-beta T cells about two months after transplant.

Unique molecular identifiers tagged the TCRbeta library. MiXCR, applied by TCRdb to the PCR reads, yields one record per CDR3 protein. The data contain roughly 70,000 distinct CDR3 sequences, around 4.7% of them singletons. This TCR was recovered from a boy younger than two who had a stem cell transplant for acute myeloid leukemia, so the T cells may come from the graft donor. The sample here was PBMCs, mostly from graft donor cells, taken 180 days after TCRalphabeta/CD19-depleted stem cell transplant.

In DNA form, the CDR3 reads TGTGCCAGCAGTTCCGAACGCTACGAGCAGTACTTC. Translation: CASSSERYEQYF. J is TRBJ2-7 and V is TRBV12-3 or TRBV12-4; D not certain. Trimming pared 4 bases from V and 3 bases from J, leaving 7 bases between. The CDR3 contains 12 residues.